This entry concerns a single TCR beta chain. The antigen is unknown. Germline CDR1 and CDR2: SGHRS and YFSETQ. CDR3 length: 15 amino acids. With 3 bases removed from V and 6 bases from J, the gap between germline ends came to 13 bases. These data belong to a study of lymphopenia after photon versus proton radiotherapy. General study findings and limits: Proton therapy kept repertoires fairly stable, unlike photons, which gained effector/memory cells. Only patients who died were analyzed for survival; proton advantage is unproven. After lymphocyte nadir, photon-treated repertoires showed oligoclonal expansion, especially CD8+ Temra. In patients who died, overall survival fell as post-nadir TCR diversity dropped more.

Sequencing used immunoSEQ multiplex PCR; TCRdb keeps in-frame clones, though not all of them. The repertoire includes roughly 49,000 clones, more than 85% of them detected once, and 15% to 20% sits in the top ten. The chain uses TRBV5-1 and TRBJ1-6, with D perhaps matching TRBD1 (5 bases). The specimen was peripheral blood, collected from a patient treated with photon-based radiotherapy. The source of this sequence is a woman aged 40 to 50 with cholangiocarcinoma. Here the CDR3 DNA reads TGCGCCAGCAGCTCGGCGGGGGTGAGTAATTCACCCCTCCACTTT. Amino acid sequence: CASSSAGVSNSPLHF.